This TCR beta chain derives from a study of cytomegalovirus exposure and HLA in healthy donors. This PCR relied on a set of 60 Vbeta primers and 13 Jbeta primers. Assay: immunoSEQ multiplex PCR; the TCRdb copy retains only in-frame clones and omits some. Here the sample spans fewer than 250,000 clones, around nine tenths being singletons. Germline CDR1 MGHRA, CDR2 YSYEKL. Deletions cut 0 bases from V and 6 bases from J, with 17 bases between. The CDR3 loop spans 16 amino acids. This TCR derives from a woman aged 18-29 years in good health and CMV-seronegative. This chain links TRBV4-1 with TRBJ1-2; D remains ambiguous. The specimen sequenced was PBMCs. CDR3 sequence reads: CASSQEGEGRKDGYTF. As DNA, the CDR3 is TGCGCCAGCAGCCAAGAAGGAGAGGGAAGGAAAGATGGCTACACCTTC.